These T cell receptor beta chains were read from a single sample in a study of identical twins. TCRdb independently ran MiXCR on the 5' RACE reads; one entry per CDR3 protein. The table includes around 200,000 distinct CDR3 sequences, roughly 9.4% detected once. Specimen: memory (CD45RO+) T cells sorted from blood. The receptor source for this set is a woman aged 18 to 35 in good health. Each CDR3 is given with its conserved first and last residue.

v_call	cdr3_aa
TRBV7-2	CASSFRTGRNTEAFF
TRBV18	CASSPGTDGSDTQYF
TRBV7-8	CASSLEQANSPLHF
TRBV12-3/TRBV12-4	CASSTTGGIYGYTF
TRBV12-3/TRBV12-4	CASSLSGNYGYTF
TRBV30	CAWILATHNEQFF
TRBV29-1	CSAGGGFYEQYF
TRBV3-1	CASSQVPGFYGYTF
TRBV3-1	CASSQYGGGSSYEQYF
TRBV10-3	CAIGNLAKNIQYF
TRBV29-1	CSVELTGGTEAFF
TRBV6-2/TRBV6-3	CASSYWGEQFF
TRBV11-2	CASSSPGIAEYNEQFF
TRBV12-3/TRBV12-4	CASSFVLASYTDTQYF
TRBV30	CAWTVHGWETQYF
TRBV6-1	CASSEKMAGFPDTQYF
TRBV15	CATSRDGNTEAFF
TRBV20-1	CSAPTGPVNEQYF
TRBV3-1	CASSHRPGPYMNNEQFF
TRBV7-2	CASSFGGRNTQYF
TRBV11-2	CASSLGWAGRTLTYEQYF
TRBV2	CASSLSWTSSSYEQYF
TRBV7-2	CASSPPPGRVTYEQYF
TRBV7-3	CASSLASGGTSYNEQFF
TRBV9	CASSVGGTGDTDTQYF
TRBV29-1	CSVVLLTSGTYEQYF
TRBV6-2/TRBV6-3	CASRDSGGKETQYF
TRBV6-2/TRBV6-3	CASSYLNKNTEAFF
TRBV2	CASRERTGGNQPQHF
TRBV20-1	CSARVGLYNSPLHF
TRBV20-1	CSARREYEQYF
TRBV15	CATSNSWNTPLHF
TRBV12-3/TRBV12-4	CASSFHGGYGYTF
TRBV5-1	CASSLQVGELFF
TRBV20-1	CSARDGHTGELFF
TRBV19	CASSTRKSGVNLLSDEQFF
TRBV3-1	CASSQGDEQYF
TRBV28	CASSPGQVGKNYGYTF
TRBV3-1	CASSPRGTGTINERFF
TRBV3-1	CASSRGGGEQYF
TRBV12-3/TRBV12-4	CASRPSRDSQVAFF
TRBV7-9	CASSFGQGVEQYF
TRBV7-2	CASSPTRQGPNSPLHF
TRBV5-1	CASSWGTGNYEQYF
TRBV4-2	CASSQEQDRTDTQYF
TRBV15	CATSRDMSTGPRGYTF
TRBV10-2	CASSPLAGARNEQFF
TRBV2	CARRQGTDAAYERYF
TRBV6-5	CASSPVGGLQYF
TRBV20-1	CSARSWREGPGELFF
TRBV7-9	CASSLGGSRAYEQYF
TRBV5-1	CASSSGTGGAETQYF
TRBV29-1	CSAVRDRGTEAFF
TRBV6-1	CASRDRYYNEQFF
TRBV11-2	CASSRGASGNQETQYF
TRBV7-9	CASRLAQNEQFF
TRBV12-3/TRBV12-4	CASSLRQLNTEAFF
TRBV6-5	CASSYGRRTYNEQFF
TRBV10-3	CAISRDKSIYEQYF